One sample yielded the 27 T cell receptor beta chains listed below, sequenced in a study of cytomegalovirus exposure and HLA in healthy donors. Researchers ran the PCR with 60 Vbeta and 13 Jbeta primers. Profiling relied on immunoSEQ multiplex PCR, and the TCRdb table lists in-frame clones only, not all of them. The sample yields about 160,000 clones, approximately 80% seen once. Sequenced material: PBMCs. Source of these receptors: a man younger than 45 in good health and CMV-seropositive.

V gene TRBV11-2 combines with J gene TRBJ2-7; perhaps TRBD2 as D (6 bases). This CDR3 is built from 12 residues. Germline values: CDR1 SGHAT, CDR2 FQNNGV. Trimming took 0 bases from V and 6 from J, leaving 6 bases between them. The CDR3 sequence: CASSLERGEQYF. CDR3 coding DNA: TGTGCCAGCAGCTTAGAGCGGGGCGAGCAGTACTTC. Full variable domain (missing parts from reference TRBV11-2 and TRBJ2-7): EAGVAQSPRYKIIEKRQSVAFWCNPISGHATLYWYQQILGQGPKLLIQFQNNGVVDDSQLPKDRFSAERLKGVDSTLKIQPAKLEDSAVYLCASSLERGEQYFGPGTRLTVT.

The chain recombines TRBV5-4 with TRBJ1-2, with 9 bases identical to TRBD1. Trimming cost V 3 bases and J 2 bases; bases outside gene matches: 11. This CDR3 is built from 17 residues. Germline lookup yields CDR1 SGHNT and CDR2 YYREEE (reference sequence). For the CDR3, the DNA is TGTGCCAGCAGCTCCAAGGGACAGGGAATGTTCAACTATGGCTACACCTTC. Translated, it gives CASSSKGQGMFNYGYTF. Together with reference TRBV5-4 and TRBJ1-2, the CDR3 gives the full variable domain: ETGVTQSPTHLIKTRGQQVTLRCSSQSGHNTVSWYQQALGQGPQFIFQYYREEENGRGNFPPRFSGLQFPNYSSELNVNALELDDSALYLCASSSKGQGMFNYGYTFGSGTRLTVV.

CDR3 in amino acids: CASSGRDNSGANVLTF. The CDR3 DNA sequence: TGTGCCAGCAGTGGCCGGGACAACTCTGGGGCCAACGTCCTGACTTTC. The J gene is TRBJ2-6, the V gene TRBV2; the D gene is possibly TRBD1 (6 bases). Looked up from germline, CDR1 is SNHLY and CDR2 is FYNNEI. The CDR3 is 16 amino acids. V dropped 4 bases and J dropped 0 bases, with 10 bases sitting between them.

The chain carries TRBV5-4 and TRBJ2-1; 10 bases line up with TRBD1. The CDR3 spans 15 residues. Germline-derived CDR1 and CDR2 are SGHNT and YYREEE (reference sequence). J was trimmed by 7 bases and V by 2 bases; bases with no gene match: 6. The CDR3 region is CASSLRQGARNEQFF. CDR3 bases: TGTGCCAGCAGCTTACGACAGGGGGCGAGAAATGAGCAGTTCTTC.

This clone was observed a handful of times. This chain links TRBV6-5 with TRBJ1-2, with TRBD1 as a possible D gene (6 bases). The length of the CDR3 is 15 residues. CDR1 MNHEY and CDR2 SVGAGI come from the germline V gene. Trimming pared 6 bases from V and 2 bases from J, leaving 16 bases between. This CDR3 reads CASSRGPLPNYGYTF. In nucleotides, the CDR3 is TGTGCCAGCAGCAGGGGTCCCCTCCCCAACTATGGCTACACCTTC.

This clone was detected only a few times. The chain couples TRBV2 to TRBJ2-7; TRBD1 might be the D (6 bases). Between the trimmed V and J ends, which lost 3 bases and 5 bases, there was a span of 14 bases. Germline V CDR1 and CDR2: SNHLY, FYNNEI. The CDR3 runs to 14 residues. The CDR3 coding sequence is TGTGCCAGCAGTGAGGAGTCAGGGGACAACGAGCAGTACTTC. Protein: CASSEESGDNEQYF.

The chain joins TRBV30 to TRBJ1-4; D is perhaps TRBD1 (5 bases). The V gene's germline CDR1 is GTSNPN and CDR2 SVGIG (reference sequence). CDR3 length equals 16 residues. V was trimmed by 3 bases and J by 8 bases, leaving 22 bases between them. CDR3 bases: TGTGCCTGGAGGACCGACCTCGGGACCGGGGGGGAAAAACTGTTTTTT. The encoded protein is CAWRTDLGTGGEKLFF.

V gene TRBV5-1 combines with J gene TRBJ2-5; TRBD2 matches at 7 bases. The length of the CDR3 is 17 residues. Trimming removed 0 bases from V and 3 bases from J; junction bases left unmatched: 11. Germline V gene sequence: CDR1 SGHRS, CDR2 YFSETQ. The CDR3 sequence: CASSLAAGGGPEETQYF. Written as DNA, the CDR3 is TGCGCCAGCAGCTTGGCAGCGGGCGGGGGACCTGAAGAGACCCAGTACTTC.

This clone was seen once. The chain is built from TRBV5-1 and TRBJ2-7; 11 bases match TRBD1. The CDR3 is 17 amino acids. Trimming at V came to 5 bases and at J to 0 bases, leaving 10 bases not matched to a gene. Germline V gene data show CDR1 as SGHRS and CDR2 as YFSETQ. The CDR3 DNA is TGCGCCAGCAGTTTAAATGCCGGGACAGGGGGCTCCTACGAGCAGTACTTC. It specifies CASSLNAGTGGSYEQYF.

The V call is TRBV28, the J call TRBJ1-2; D is possibly TRBD1 (6 bases). The CDR3 covers 16 residues. Trimming shortened V by 5 bases and J by 3 bases, and 19 bases separated the two germline ends. From germline, CDR1 is MDHEN and CDR2 SYDVKM. Here the CDR3 DNA reads TGTGCCAGCAGTAAGGGACGGGAGGGGGAAGACTATGGCTACACCTTC. Translating gives CASSKGREGEDYGYTF.

This chain joins TRBV7-3 and TRBJ2-7, with 8 bases aligning to TRBD2. CDR3 length equals 12 residues. The germline V gene encodes CDR1 SGHTA and CDR2 FQGTGA. Germline trimming cut 5 bases from V and 7 bases from J; bases unmatched to any gene: 4. The CDR3 loop reads CASSPPGGEQYF. The DNA of the CDR3 is TGTGCCAGCAGCCCACCGGGGGGGGAGCAGTACTTC. Filled out from reference TRBV7-3 and TRBJ2-7, the complete variable domain reads GAGVSQTPSNKVTEKGKYVELRCDPISGHTALYWYRQSLGQGPEFLIYFQGTGAADDSGLPNDRFFAVRPEGSVSTLKIQRTERGDSAVYLCASSPPGGEQYFGPGTRLTVT.

Only one count was recorded for this clone. The chain joins TRBV4-3 to TRBJ2-7, with 7 bases aligning to TRBD1. V dropped 3 bases and J dropped 0; count of bases not matched to a gene: 2. The CDR3 is made up of 14 amino acids. Per the germline V gene, CDR1 is LGHNA and CDR2 is YSLEER. Here the CDR3 DNA reads TGCGCCAGCAGCCAGGGGGACAGCTCCTACGAGCAGTACTTC. The encoded protein is CASSQGDSSYEQYF.

The chain's CDR3 is CASSLLGRANEKLFF. In nucleotides, the CDR3 is TGCGCCAGCAGCTTGCTGGGGAGGGCTAATGAAAAACTGTTTTTT. The chain recombines TRBV5-1 with TRBJ1-4; D unresolved. Germline CDR1 is SGHRS and CDR2 is YFSETQ. The length of the CDR3 is 15 residues. Trimming took off 1 base at V and 3 bases at J, with 10 bases between the two ends.

V gene TRBV11-2 combines with J gene TRBJ2-7; D remains unclear. The germline CDR1 and CDR2 sequences are SGHAT and FQNNGV. The V end lost 1 base, the J end lost 2 bases, and 9 bases lay between the germline ends. The CDR3 contains 14 residues. DNA of the CDR3: TGTGCCAGCAGCTTAGTGTGGAGAGCCTACGAGCAGTACTTC. Translation gives CASSLVWRAYEQYF.

This chain links TRBV6-1 with TRBJ1-5, with D unresolved. This CDR3 is 13 amino acids long. Germline V gene data show CDR1 as MNHNS and CDR2 as SASEGT. V shed 4 bases and J shed 0 bases, with 4 bases lying between them. In nucleotides, the CDR3 is TGTGCCAGCAGTGTTAATAGCAATCAGCCCCAGCATTTT. It codes for CASSVNSNQPQHF.

This chain uses TRBV18 with TRBJ1-4; D might be TRBD1 (6 bases). This CDR3 comprises 16 residues. The V end lost 2 bases, the J end lost 5 bases, and 15 bases lay between the germline ends. Germline V lookup: CDR1 KGHSH, CDR2 LQKENI. CDR3 protein: CASSPSQTGKNEKLFF. The CDR3 DNA is TGTGCCAGCTCACCATCGCAGACAGGAAAGAATGAAAAACTGTTTTTT.

This clone was picked up one time. CDR3 amino acids: CASPHTTREKLFF. The DNA for the CDR3 is TGTGCCAGCCCACATACTACTCGAGAAAAACTGTTTTTT. The chain has TRBV6-4 and TRBJ1-4; no firm D call. Germline CDR1 is MRHNA and CDR2 is SNTAGT. Trimming removed 8 bases from V and 8 bases from J, with 15 bases in between. This CDR3 spans 13 amino acids.

The chain employs TRBV19 and TRBJ1-1, with 7 bases that match TRBD1. Trimming took 5 bases from V and 4 from J; bases not matched to a gene: 4. CDR3 length: 13 amino acids. Germline CDR1 reads LNHDA; CDR2 reads SQIVND (reference sequence). The CDR3 DNA sequence: TGTGCCAGTAGTGCCGAGGGGGCCACTGAAGCTTTCTTT. Protein product: CASSAEGATEAFF.

J is TRBJ1-1 and V is TRBV6-1; maybe TRBD1 (5 bases). This CDR3 has 15 amino acids. Germline-derived CDR1 and CDR2 are MNHNS and SASEGT. The ends were cut back, 0 bases at V and 7 bases at J, with 15 bases in the middle. The CDR3 sequence: CASSEAGVGGFEAFF. The CDR3 DNA sequence: TGTGCCAGCAGTGAAGCGGGGGTGGGGGGGTTTGAAGCTTTCTTT.

This clone showed up just a few times. This chain links TRBV10-3 with TRBJ2-1; 8 positions match TRBD2. This CDR3 region has 12 residues. The germline V gene has CDR1 ENHRY and CDR2 SYGVKD. J gave up 7 bases and V 10 bases, and 6 bases lay outside the gene matches. DNA for the CDR3: TGTGCCACCATAGCGGGGTCAAATGAGCAGTTCTTC. It is translated as CATIAGSNEQFF.

The V call is TRBV7-9, the J call TRBJ2-2; D gene uncertain. This CDR3 contains 13 residues. V lost 2 bases, J lost 7 bases, and 8 bases lay in between. CDR1 is SEHNR, CDR2 FQNEAQ, per germline (reference sequence). The CDR3 region has the DNA TGTGCCAGCAGCTTATCGCACAGCGGGGAGCTGTTTTTT. As protein: CASSLSHSGELFF. The full variable domain, rest sourced from reference TRBV7-9 and TRBJ2-2, is DTGVSQNPRHKITKRGQNVTFRCDPISEHNRLYWYRQTLGQGPEFLTYFQNEAQLEKSRLLSDRFSAERPKGSFSTLEIQRTEQGDSAMYLCASSLSHSGELFFGEGSRLTVL.

The chain employs TRBV6-5 and TRBJ2-2; D may be TRBD1 (5 bases). Deletions cut 4 bases from V and 5 bases from J, with 8 bases between. This CDR3 comprises 13 residues. In germline, CDR1 is MNHEY, CDR2 SVGAGI. Here the CDR3 reads CASSFRQTGELFF. In DNA, the CDR3 is TGTGCCAGCAGTTTTCGACAGACCGGGGAGCTGTTTTTT.

The rearrangement uses TRBV10-3 and TRBJ2-2; D is undetermined. The CDR3 has 15 residues. Germline CDR1 and CDR2: ENHRY and SYGVKD. Trimming removed 8 bases from V and 7 bases from J, with 20 bases in between. This chain's CDR3 is CAIANQQVSNGELFF. The CDR3 region has the DNA TGTGCCATCGCTAACCAGCAGGTCTCCAACGGGGAGCTGTTTTTT.

The gene calls are TRBV7-8 and TRBJ2-3, with D perhaps TRBD1 (6 bases). Germline-derived CDR1 and CDR2 are SGHVS and FQNEAQ. CDR3 length: 16 amino acids. V shed 2 bases and J shed 0 bases, with 12 bases lying between them. The CDR3 DNA sequence: TGTGCCAGCAGCTTACTCAGGGGTGCTAGCACAGATACGCAGTATTTT. As protein: CASSLLRGASTDTQYF.

This chain links TRBV29-1 with TRBJ2-7; D possibly corresponds to TRBD1 (5 bases). The CDR3 covers 13 residues. From germline, CDR1 is SQVTM and CDR2 ANQGSEA. V dropped 6 bases and J dropped 6 bases, with 18 bases sitting between them. DNA of the CDR3: TGCAGCGTCCAAAAAGGACATTCCGGCGAGCAGTACTTC. Its translation is CSVQKGHSGEQYF.

The chain links TRBV6-5 to TRBJ2-3; 8 bases agree with TRBD2. V shed 7 bases and J 3 bases; nucleotides not matched to a gene: 6. The CDR3 spans 14 residues. The germline V gene encodes CDR1 MNHEY and CDR2 SVGAGI. The CDR3: CASTGRGGTDTQYF. CDR3 in DNA: TGTGCCAGCACGGGACGGGGGGGAACAGATACGCAGTATTTT.

The chain is built from TRBV30 and TRBJ1-1; D not certain. V lost 2 bases and J lost 0, with 7 bases in between. Germline V CDR1 and CDR2: GTSNPN, SVGIG (reference sequence). The CDR3 spans 13 residues. CDR3 sequence reads: CAWSYSLNTEAFF. DNA of the CDR3: TGTGCCTGGAGTTACAGTTTGAACACTGAAGCTTTCTTT.